A single T cell receptor beta chain is shown here with its context. TCRdb analysed the RT-PCR reads with MiXCR anew, one entry per CDR3 protein. The data show 920,000 or so distinct CDR3 sequences, 15% to 20% seen once. Germline CDR1 is SGHRS and CDR2 is YFSETQ. Trimming pared 3 bases from V and 9 bases from J, leaving 9 bases between. The CDR3 is 11 residues long. The data were obtained in a study of patients and donors after allogeneic stem cell transplantation. This clonotype was obtained from a human donor who was either an allogeneic HSCT recipient or a stem cell or donor lymphocyte infusion donor (not recorded which). It is not recorded whose cells these are; they may come from a transplant donor. V gene TRBV5-1 combines with J gene TRBJ1-2; D perhaps matches TRBD1 (6 bases). Sequences were obtained from blood, either unsorted or a sorted T cell fraction (not recorded which). The CDR3 is CASSSRDSYTF. Written as DNA, the CDR3 is TGCGCCAGCAGCTCCCGGGACAGCTACACCTTC.